A single sample gave rise to the 12 T cell receptor beta chains below, sequenced in a study of Tregs in tolerant kidney transplant recipients (dated 2019 in TCRdb). The time point tag for this specimen amounts to: 6 months after combined kidney and bone marrow transplant. Transplants used related donors with nonmyeloablative bone marrow transplantation; mixed chimerism was transient in the human trials. The protocol used for the library was the immunoSEQ multiplex PCR assay. TCRdb provides this immuneACCESS table in a form limited to in-frame rearrangements. Some clones are lacking; in checked studies, under half of them reflect an unresolved V gene, and why the rest are absent is not known. For this sample the table gives approximately 60,000 clones, of which around 87% were detected only once. Roughly 4% of the sample goes to the ten largest clones. The source material was CD4+ T cells from blood (PBMCs), sampled 6 months after the transplant. These receptor sequences come from a human patient who received a combined kidney and bone marrow transplant. After a transplant, the donor of the graft may account for some T cells.

The chain links TRBV7-8 to TRBJ2-1; 9 bases agree with TRBD1. Germline CDR1 is SGHVS and CDR2 is FQNEAQ. V shed 7 bases and J 7 bases; nucleotides not matched to a gene: 11. The CDR3 covers 15 residues. CDR3 sequence reads: CASTFIGDRENEQFF. CDR3 nucleotide sequence: TGTGCCAGCACGTTCATTGGGGACAGGGAAAATGAGCAGTTCTTC.

The chain carries TRBV7-9 and TRBJ2-5; 9 bases map to TRBD2. The J call may be mistaken, given a closer DNA end match to TRBJ2-7. The CDR3 is 16 residues long. Germline loops: CDR1 SEHNR, CDR2 FQNEAQ (reference sequence). In DNA, the CDR3 is TGTGCCAGCAGCTTCAGGGTAACTAGCGGGCTCTACGAGCAGTACTTC. Residues: CASSFRVTSGLYEQYF.

The rearrangement links TRBV7-2 to TRBJ1-1; a weak D match, TRBD1 (6 bases). V was shortened by 2 bases and J by 10 bases, with 11 bases between the two germline ends. The CDR3 consists of 12 residues. CDR1 and CDR2 (germline): SGHTA, FQGNSA. The CDR3 is CASSLQGQVAFF. DNA for the CDR3: TGTGCCAGCAGCTTACAGGGACAAGTAGCTTTCTTT.

The J gene is TRBJ2-7, the V gene TRBV5-1; 7 bases align to TRBD2. The CDR3 extends over 14 amino acids. V lost 0 bases and J lost 0; bases outside the gene matches: 0. Per germline, CDR1 SGHRS and CDR2 YFSETQ. The CDR3 DNA is TGCGCCAGCAGCTTGGGGGGGGGCTCCTACGAGCAGTACTTC. This translates into CASSLGGGSYEQYF.

The rearrangement joins TRBV18 to TRBJ1-2; D uncertain. The germline V gene has CDR1 KGHSH and CDR2 LQKENI. This CDR3 contains 12 residues. The ends were cut back, 6 bases at V and 7 bases at J, with 12 bases in the middle. The CDR3 spells CASSSGSGGYTF. CDR3 bases: TGTGCCAGCTCCTCGGGAAGCGGTGGCTACACCTTC.

This chain uses TRBV7-6 with TRBJ1-3; D unclear. Germline V lookup: CDR1 SGHVS, CDR2 FNYEAQ. The CDR3 has 12 residues. The V and J ends lost 5 bases and 4 bases respectively, with 6 bases between them. Here the CDR3 DNA reads TGTGCCAGCAGCCTACCGGGAAACACCATATATTTT. Residues: CASSLPGNTIYF.

This clone was seen more than once but under ten times. The chain combines TRBV19 with TRBJ2-3, with TRBD2 matching 11 bases. The CDR3 has 15 residues. V trimming: 5 bases; J trimming: 5 bases; junction bases outside the gene matches: 6. Germline V gene data show CDR1 as LNHDA and CDR2 as SQIVND (reference sequence). The CDR3 protein is CASSPGLADLDTQYF. The CDR3 coding sequence is TGTGCCAGTAGTCCGGGACTAGCGGACTTAGATACGCAGTATTTT.

The chain joins TRBV7-6 to TRBJ1-1; tentative D call: TRBD1 (5 bases). The CDR3 is 13 amino acids. Germline V gene sequence: CDR1 SGHVS, CDR2 FNYEAQ. V was trimmed by 5 bases and J by 1 base, leaving 8 bases between them. CDR3 sequence reads: CASSIQGNTEAFF. Here the CDR3 DNA reads TGTGCCAGCAGCATTCAGGGGAACACTGAAGCTTTCTTT.

This clone has a single count. The V gene is TRBV5-6, the J gene TRBJ1-2, with 10 bases identical to TRBD1. The CDR3 loop spans 14 amino acids. V lost 4 bases and J lost 4; bases outside the gene matches: 4. CDR1 and CDR2 (germline): SGHDT, YYEEEE. The CDR3 DNA is TGTGCCAGCAGCGCGGGACAGGGGACCTATGGCTACACCTTC. Its translation is CASSAGQGTYGYTF.

This clone has just a few counts. V gene TRBV6-5 combines with J gene TRBJ1-2; unclear D gene. The germline V gene encodes CDR1 MNHEY and CDR2 SVGAGI. V lost 6 bases and J lost 4, with 15 bases in between. The CDR3 spans 14 residues. The CDR3 DNA reads as TGTGCCAGCAGGCCGGGCCGGGGAATCTATGGCTACACCTTC. The encoded protein is CASRPGRGIYGYTF.

This rearrangement joins TRBV10-1 to TRBJ2-3; 8 nucleotides agree with TRBD2. Per the germline V gene, CDR1 is WNHNN and CDR2 is SYGVQD (reference sequence). V lost 0 bases, J lost 1 base, and 6 bases stayed unmatched. This CDR3 spans 17 amino acids. CDR3 sequence (DNA): TGCGCCAGCAGTGAGTCGACCGGTAGCGGGGGCACAGATACGCAGTATTTT. Its protein is CASSESTGSGGTDTQYF.

The sample holds one count of this clone. The CDR3 sequence: CASSLETAEAFF. CDR3 DNA sequence: TGTGCCAGCAGCTTAGAGACAGCAGAAGCTTTCTTT. The chain joins TRBV11-2 to TRBJ1-1; D perhaps matches TRBD1 (5 bases). Germline values: CDR1 SGHAT, CDR2 FQNNGV. There are 12 residues in the CDR3. Trimming pared 0 bases from V and 8 bases from J, leaving 7 bases between.